This T cell receptor beta chain was identified during a study of human T cells and chemical hapten exposure. In the study overall: The use of 2% DPC on 2 cm by 2 cm of upper inner arm skin constituted sensitization.

The time point: patch test 3, about 24 weeks after DPC sensitization. Treatment described: therapeutic diphenylcyclopropenone sensitization with weekly scalp DPC. V was trimmed by 11 bases and J by 0 bases, leaving 14 bases between them. The CDR3 loop spans 14 amino acids. CDR1 and CDR2 from the germline V gene are SNHLY and FYNNEI. TCRdb analysed the RACE reads with MiXCR anew, one entry per CDR3 protein. The sample gives approximately 110,000 distinct CDR3 sequences, less than 40% of which show up once; 2.5% to 3% is in the top ten. The sequenced sample was whole blood, obtained in connection with sensitization to the hapten diphenylcyclopropenone (DPC). The clonotype originates from a man aged 40-50 years with alopecia areata. Some clones in this sample may be carry-over from other donors' samples. The rearrangement uses TRBV2 and TRBJ2-1; a weak D match, TRBD2 (6 bases). CDR3 DNA sequence: TGTGCCGGATCGGGACTCAGCTCCTACAATGAGCAGTTCTTC. Encoded protein: CAGSGLSSYNEQFF.